This T cell receptor (beta chain) was identified in a study of T cell responses to AZD1222 COVID-19 vaccine. Study-wide points: Baseline seropositives among AZD1222 recipients totaled only five to seven. It should be noted that donors were predominantly white British and more often female, and clonal diversity was possibly underestimated.

Data came from immunoSEQ multiplex PCR; TCRdb stores just in-frame clones and leaves some out. The sample comprises 150,000 to 200,000 clones, more than 90% of which are singletons, and roughly 2.5% rests with the top ten. The CDR3 has 13 residues. Per the germline V gene, CDR1 is SGHDT and CDR2 is YYEEEE. Trimming cost V 4 bases and J 4 bases; bases outside gene matches: 4. Regarding this clone: Its antigen is not identified.

The origin of this receptor is an adult in good health. V and J are TRBV5-6 and TRBJ1-2; 7 bases map to TRBD1. Sequencing was performed on peripheral blood, taken on day 0 of AZD1222 vaccination. The CDR3 spells CASSLRGSYGYTF. For the CDR3, the DNA is TGTGCCAGCAGCCTCAGGGGGTCCTATGGCTACACCTTC. Together with reference TRBV5-6 and TRBJ1-2, the CDR3 gives the full variable domain: DAGVTQSPTHLIKTRGQQVTLRCSPKSGHDTVSWYQQALGQGPQFIFQYYEEEERQRGNFPDRFSGHQFPNYSSELNVNALLLGDSALYLCASSLRGSYGYTFGSGTRLTVV.